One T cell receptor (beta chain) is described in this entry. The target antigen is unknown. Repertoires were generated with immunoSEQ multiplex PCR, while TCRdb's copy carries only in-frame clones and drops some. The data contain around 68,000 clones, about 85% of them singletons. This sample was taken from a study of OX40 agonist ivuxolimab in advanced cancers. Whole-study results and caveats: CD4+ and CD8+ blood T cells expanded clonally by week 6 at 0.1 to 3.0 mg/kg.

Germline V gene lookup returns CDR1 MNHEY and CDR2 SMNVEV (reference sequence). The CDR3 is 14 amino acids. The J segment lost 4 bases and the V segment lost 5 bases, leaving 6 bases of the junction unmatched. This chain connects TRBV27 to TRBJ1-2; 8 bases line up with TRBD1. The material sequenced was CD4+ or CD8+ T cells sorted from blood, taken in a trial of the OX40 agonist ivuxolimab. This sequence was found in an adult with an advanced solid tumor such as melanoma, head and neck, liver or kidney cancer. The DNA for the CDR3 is TGTGCCAGCAGTAGCGGGACAGGCGGCTATGGCTACACCTTC. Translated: CASSSGTGGYGYTF.